This T cell receptor beta chain was obtained from a study of quantifying T cell responses using KT2 cells. For the study at large: RNA was reverse transcribed with TCR alpha and beta constant-region primers.

Unfractionated PBMC were spiked with known numbers of KT2 clone cells. Germline assignment: CDR1 LGHDT and CDR2 YNNKEL (reference sequence). CDR3 length: 14 residues. V trimming: 4 bases; J trimming: 2 bases; junction bases outside the gene matches: 2. An oligo carrying a UMI was ligated to the cDNA 3' end. An equimolar mix of RC1.1 and RC1.2 primed the beta chain across TRBC1 and TRBC2. Starting with the second PCR, alpha and beta TCR chains went through separate processing. Using its own MiXCR run on the UMI-ligation and nested PCR reads, TCRdb lists one record per CDR3 protein. The repertoire holds approximately 50,000 distinct CDR3 sequences, with 9.5% to 13% as singletons. This clonotype has at least ten counts.

The source is a human donor. The material sequenced was PBMCs spiked with cells of the T cell clone KT2. This chain links TRBV3-1 with TRBJ1-1; TRBD1 matches at 9 bases. This chain's CDR3 is CASSRDRENTEAFF. For the CDR3, the DNA is TGTGCCAGCAGCCGGGACAGGGAAAACACTGAAGCTTTCTTT.